This entry concerns a single T cell receptor beta chain. The data were produced by immunoSEQ multiplex PCR, yet TCRdb's version contains in-frame clones alone and is incomplete. The sample lists approximately 81,000 clones; roughly 95% were seen once. The data originate from a study of technical replicates of blood from a handful of donors. Trimming stripped 0 bases from V and 4 bases from J, with 12 bases between. The CDR3 consists of 16 residues. Germline V CDR1 and CDR2: SGHTA, FQGTGA. The clonotype was recovered from a human donor in good health. This chain links TRBV7-3 with TRBJ2-2; tentatively, D is TRBD2 (5 bases). Sequencing input: T cells isolated from PBMCs. CDR3 bases: TGTGCCAGCAGCTTAACCCCGACTACACTCACCGGGGAGCTGTTTTTT. Amino acid sequence: CASSLTPTTLTGELFF. Full variable domain (outside the CDR3, taken from reference TRBV7-3 and TRBJ2-2): GAGVSQTPSNKVTEKGKYVELRCDPISGHTALYWYRQSLGQGPEFLIYFQGTGAADDSGLPNDRFFAVRPEGSVSTLKIQRTERGDSAVYLCASSLTPTTLTGELFFGEGSRLTVL.